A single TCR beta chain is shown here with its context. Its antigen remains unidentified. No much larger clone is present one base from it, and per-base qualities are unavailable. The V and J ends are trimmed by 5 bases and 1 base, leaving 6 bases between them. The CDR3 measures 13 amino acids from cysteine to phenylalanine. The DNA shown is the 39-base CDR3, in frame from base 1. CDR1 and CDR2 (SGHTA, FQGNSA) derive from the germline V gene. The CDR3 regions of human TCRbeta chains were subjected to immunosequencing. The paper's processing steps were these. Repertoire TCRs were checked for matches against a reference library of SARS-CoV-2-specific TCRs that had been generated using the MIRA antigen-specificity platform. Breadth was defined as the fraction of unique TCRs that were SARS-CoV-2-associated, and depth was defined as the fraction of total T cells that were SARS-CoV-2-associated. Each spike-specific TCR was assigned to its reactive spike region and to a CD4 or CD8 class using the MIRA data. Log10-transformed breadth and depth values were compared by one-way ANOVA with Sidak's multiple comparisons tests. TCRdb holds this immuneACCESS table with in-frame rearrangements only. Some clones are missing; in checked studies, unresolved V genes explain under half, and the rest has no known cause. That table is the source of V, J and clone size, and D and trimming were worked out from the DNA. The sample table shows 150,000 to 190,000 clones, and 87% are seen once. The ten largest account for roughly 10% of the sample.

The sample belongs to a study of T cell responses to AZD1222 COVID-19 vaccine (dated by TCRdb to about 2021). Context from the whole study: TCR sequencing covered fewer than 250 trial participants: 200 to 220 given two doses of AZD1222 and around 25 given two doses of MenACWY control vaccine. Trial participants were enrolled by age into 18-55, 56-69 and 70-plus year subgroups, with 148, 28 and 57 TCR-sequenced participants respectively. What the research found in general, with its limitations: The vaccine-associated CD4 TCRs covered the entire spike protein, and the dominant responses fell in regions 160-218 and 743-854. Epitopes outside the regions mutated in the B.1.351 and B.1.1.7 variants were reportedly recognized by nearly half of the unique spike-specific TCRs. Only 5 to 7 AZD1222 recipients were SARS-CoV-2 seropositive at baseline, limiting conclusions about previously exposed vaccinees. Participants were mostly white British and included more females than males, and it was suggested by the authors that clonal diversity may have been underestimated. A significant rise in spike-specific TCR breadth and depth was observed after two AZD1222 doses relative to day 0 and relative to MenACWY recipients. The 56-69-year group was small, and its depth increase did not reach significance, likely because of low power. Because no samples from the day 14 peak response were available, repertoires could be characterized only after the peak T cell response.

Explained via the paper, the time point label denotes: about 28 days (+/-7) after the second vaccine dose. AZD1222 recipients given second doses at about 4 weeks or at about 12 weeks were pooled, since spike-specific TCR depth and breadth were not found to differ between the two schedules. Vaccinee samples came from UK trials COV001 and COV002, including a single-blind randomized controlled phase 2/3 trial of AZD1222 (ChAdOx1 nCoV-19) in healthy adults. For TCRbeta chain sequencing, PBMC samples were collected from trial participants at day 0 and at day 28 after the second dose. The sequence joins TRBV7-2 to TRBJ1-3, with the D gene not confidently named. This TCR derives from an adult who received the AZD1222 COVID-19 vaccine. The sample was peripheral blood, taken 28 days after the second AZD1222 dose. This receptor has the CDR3 CASSPNSGNTIYF. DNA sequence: TGTGCCAGCAGCCCTAATTCTGGAAACACCATATATTTT. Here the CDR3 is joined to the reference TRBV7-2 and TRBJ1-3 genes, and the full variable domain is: GAGVSQSPSNKVTEKGKDVELRCDPISGHTALYWYRQSLGQGLEFLIYFQGNSAPDKSGLPSDRFSAERTGGSVSTLTIQRTQQEDSAVYLCASSPNSGNTIYFGEGSWLTVV.